The entry that follows covers one T cell receptor beta chain sequence. Trimming removed 5 bases from V and 1 base from J; junction bases left unmatched: 3. The germline CDR1 and CDR2 sequences are SGHAT and FQNNGV. The CDR3 has 15 residues. This sample stems from a study of blood T cell repertoires in COVID-19. Study-level information: Italy, Spain and the United States were the sources of the convalescent and acute COVID-19 samples. The analysed material was cDNA or gDNA that came from T cells, B-cell-depleted T cells, or PBMCs.

Participants spanned ages roughly 18 to 90 years and resided in around 25 US areas. Here immunoSEQ multiplex PCR was the method, and the copy in TCRdb shows in-frame clones only, minus some. This sample carries fewer than 500,000 clones, around 91% of them seen once, and the ten largest clones take roughly 1.1%. The V and J genes are TRBV11-2 and TRBJ2-2; 8 bases are shared with TRBD2. The sequenced material came from PBMCs or T cells enriched from blood (not recorded which). This clonotype originated in a man between 25 and 39 years old who had recovered from COVID-19. CDR3 DNA: TGTGCCAGCAGCCGTAGCGGGGTGAACACCGGGGAGCTGTTTTTT. Encoded protein: CASSRSGVNTGELFF.